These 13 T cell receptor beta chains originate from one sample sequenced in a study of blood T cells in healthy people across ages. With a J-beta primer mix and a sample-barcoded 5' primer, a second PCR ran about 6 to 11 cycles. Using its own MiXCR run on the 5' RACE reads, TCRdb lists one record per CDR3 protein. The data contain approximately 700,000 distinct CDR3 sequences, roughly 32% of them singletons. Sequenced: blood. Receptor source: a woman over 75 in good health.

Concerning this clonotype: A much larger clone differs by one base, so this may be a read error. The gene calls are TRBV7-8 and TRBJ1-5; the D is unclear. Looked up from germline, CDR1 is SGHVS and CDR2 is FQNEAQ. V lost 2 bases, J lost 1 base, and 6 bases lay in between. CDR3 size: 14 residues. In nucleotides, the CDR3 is TGTGCCAGCAGCTTATTGGACAGCAATCAGCCCCAGCATTTT. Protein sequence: CASSLLDSNQPQHF.

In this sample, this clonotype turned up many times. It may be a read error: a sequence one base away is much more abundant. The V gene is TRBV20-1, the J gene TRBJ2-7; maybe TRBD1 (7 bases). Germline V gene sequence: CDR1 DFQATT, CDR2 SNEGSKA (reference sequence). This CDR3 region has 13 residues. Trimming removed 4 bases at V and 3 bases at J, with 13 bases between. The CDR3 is CSAMEGAHYEQYF. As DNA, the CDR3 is TGCAGTGCTATGGAGGGGGCCCACTACGAGCAGTACTTC.

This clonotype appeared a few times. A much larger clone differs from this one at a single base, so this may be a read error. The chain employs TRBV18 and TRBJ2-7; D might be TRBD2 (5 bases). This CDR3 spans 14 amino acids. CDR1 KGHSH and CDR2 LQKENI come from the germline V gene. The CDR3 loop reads CASPPGLAVDEQYF. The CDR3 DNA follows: TGTGCCAGCCCACCCGGGCTAGCCGTCGACGAGCAGTACTTC.

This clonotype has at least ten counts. The CDR3 reads CASSVGVGSYNEQFF. CDR3 nucleotides: TGTGCCAGCAGCGTAGGCGTAGGCTCCTACAATGAGCAGTTCTTC. This chain uses TRBV9 with TRBJ2-1, with D unclear. V shed 0 bases and J shed 0 bases, with 7 bases lying between them. Germline loops: CDR1 SGDLS, CDR2 YYNGEE. The CDR3 has 15 residues.

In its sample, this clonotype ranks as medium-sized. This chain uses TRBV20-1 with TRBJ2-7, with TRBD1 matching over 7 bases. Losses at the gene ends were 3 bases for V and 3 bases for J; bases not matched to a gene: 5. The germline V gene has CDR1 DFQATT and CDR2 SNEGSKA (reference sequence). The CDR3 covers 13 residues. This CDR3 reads CSARDRIHYEQYF. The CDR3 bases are TGCAGTGCTAGGGACAGGATACACTACGAGCAGTACTTC.

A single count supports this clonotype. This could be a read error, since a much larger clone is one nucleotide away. The CDR3 here is CASSPRGGTDEQFF. In nucleotides, the CDR3 is TGTGCCAGCAGCCCTCGGGGAGGAACGGATGAGCAGTTCTTC. The chain links TRBV12-3 or TRBV12-4 to TRBJ2-1; D may be TRBD2 (6 bases). Deletions cut 6 bases from V and 8 bases from J, with 17 bases between. The CDR3 has 14 amino acids.

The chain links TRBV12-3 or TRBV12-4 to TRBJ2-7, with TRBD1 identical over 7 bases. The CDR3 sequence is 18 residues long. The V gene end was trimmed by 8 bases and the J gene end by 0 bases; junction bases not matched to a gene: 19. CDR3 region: CASPSGQAANARSYEQYF. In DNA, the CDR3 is TGTGCCAGCCCATCCGGACAGGCAGCCAATGCCCGCTCCTACGAGCAGTACTTC.

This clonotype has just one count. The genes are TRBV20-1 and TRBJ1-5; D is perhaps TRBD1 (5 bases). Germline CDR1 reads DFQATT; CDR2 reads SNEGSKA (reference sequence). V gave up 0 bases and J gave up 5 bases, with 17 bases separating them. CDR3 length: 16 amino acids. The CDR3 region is CSARDPLGQLDQPQHF. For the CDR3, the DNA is TGCAGTGCTAGAGATCCTTTAGGACAACTAGATCAGCCCCAGCATTTT.

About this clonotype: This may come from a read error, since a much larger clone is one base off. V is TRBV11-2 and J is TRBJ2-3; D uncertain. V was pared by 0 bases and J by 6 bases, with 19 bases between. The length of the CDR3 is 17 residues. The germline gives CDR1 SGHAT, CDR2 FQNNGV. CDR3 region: CASSLDPRVGIKDTQYF. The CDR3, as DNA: TGTGCCAGCAGCTTAGATCCCCGAGTGGGCATAAAGGATACGCAGTATTTT.

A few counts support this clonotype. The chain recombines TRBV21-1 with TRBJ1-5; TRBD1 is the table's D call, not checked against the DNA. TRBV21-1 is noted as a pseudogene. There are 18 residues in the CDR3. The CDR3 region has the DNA TGTGCCAGCAGCAAAGTCAACAGGGCAGAACGTAGCAATCAGCCCCAGCATTTT. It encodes CASSKVNRAERSNQPQHF.

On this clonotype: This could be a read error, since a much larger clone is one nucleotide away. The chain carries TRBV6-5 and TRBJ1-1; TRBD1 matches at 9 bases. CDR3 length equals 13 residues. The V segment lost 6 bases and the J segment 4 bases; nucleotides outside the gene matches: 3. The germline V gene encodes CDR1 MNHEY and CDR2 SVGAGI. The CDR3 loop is CASRGTGSTEAFF. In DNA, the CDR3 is TGTGCCAGCAGAGGGACAGGGAGCACTGAAGCTTTCTTT.

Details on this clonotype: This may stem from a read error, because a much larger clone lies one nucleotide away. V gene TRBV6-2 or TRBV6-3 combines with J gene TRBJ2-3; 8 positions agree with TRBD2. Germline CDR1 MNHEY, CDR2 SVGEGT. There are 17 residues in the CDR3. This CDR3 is CASSPYPISGGTGTQYF. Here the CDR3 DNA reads TGTGCCAGCAGTCCATATCCCATCAGCGGGGGCACAGGTACGCAGTATTTT.

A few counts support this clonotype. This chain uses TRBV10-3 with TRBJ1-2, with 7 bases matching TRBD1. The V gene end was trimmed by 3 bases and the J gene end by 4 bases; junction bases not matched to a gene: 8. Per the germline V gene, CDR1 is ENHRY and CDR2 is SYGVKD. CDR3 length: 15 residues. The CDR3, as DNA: TGTGCCATCAGTGATGGGAACAGGGGACCCTATGGCTACACCTTC. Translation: CAISDGNRGPYGYTF.